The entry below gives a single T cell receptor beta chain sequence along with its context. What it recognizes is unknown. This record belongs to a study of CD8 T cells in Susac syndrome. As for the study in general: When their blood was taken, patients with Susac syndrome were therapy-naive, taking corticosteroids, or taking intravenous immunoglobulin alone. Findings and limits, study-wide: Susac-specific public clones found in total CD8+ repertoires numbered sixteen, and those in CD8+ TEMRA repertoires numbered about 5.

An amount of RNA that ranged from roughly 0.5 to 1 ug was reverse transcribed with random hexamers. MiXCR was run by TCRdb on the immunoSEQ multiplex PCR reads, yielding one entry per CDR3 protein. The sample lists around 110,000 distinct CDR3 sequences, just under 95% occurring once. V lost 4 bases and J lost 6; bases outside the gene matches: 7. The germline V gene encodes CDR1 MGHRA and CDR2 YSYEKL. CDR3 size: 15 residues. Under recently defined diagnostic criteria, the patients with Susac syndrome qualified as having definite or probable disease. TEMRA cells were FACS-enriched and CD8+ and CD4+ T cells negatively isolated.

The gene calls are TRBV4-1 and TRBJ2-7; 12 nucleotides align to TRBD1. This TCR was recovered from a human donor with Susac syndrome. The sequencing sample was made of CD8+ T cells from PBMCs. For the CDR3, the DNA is TGCGCCAGCAGCCTCGCCCCGGGACAGGGGGCCGAGCAGTACTTC. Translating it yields CASSLAPGQGAEQYF.